One and the same sample provided the 21 T cell receptor beta chains below, sequenced in a study of T cell changes during pregnancy in multiple sclerosis. Assay used: immunoSEQ multiplex PCR; TCRdb lists only in-frame clones, some missing. The sample lists roughly 48,000 clones, 88% occurring once. The specimen was CD4+ T cells from peripheral blood mononuclear cells, collected in the second trimester of pregnancy. The receptors were gathered from a female donor with multiple sclerosis, enrolled in a pregnancy study.

The chain has TRBV18 and TRBJ2-3, with 7 bases fitting TRBD1. This CDR3 is built from 14 residues. Unmatched junction bases numbered 5, after V lost 4 bases and J lost 4 bases. Germline values: CDR1 KGHSH, CDR2 LQKENI. The CDR3 reads CASSRGQDADTQYF. Written as DNA, the CDR3 is TGTGCCAGCTCACGAGGACAGGATGCAGATACGCAGTATTTT. The entire variable domain, with the rest obtained from reference TRBV18 and TRBJ2-3, is as follows: NAGVMQNPRHLVRRRGQEARLRCSPMKGHSHVYWYRQLPEEGLKFMVYLQKENIIDESGMPKERFSAEFPKEGPSILRIQQVVRGDSAAYFCASSRGQDADTQYFGPGTRLTVL.

The V gene is TRBV10-3, the J gene TRBJ1-2; possibly TRBD1 for D (6 bases). The CDR3 has 11 amino acids. Per germline, CDR1 ENHRY and CDR2 SYGVKD. The V end lost 10 bases, the J end lost 5 bases, and 11 bases lay between the germline ends. The CDR3 loop reads CATGQTYGYTF. CDR3 nucleotides: TGTGCCACCGGACAGACATATGGCTACACCTTC.

The chain links TRBV10-3 to TRBJ2-6, with a weak D call TRBD2 (7 bases). The CDR3 covers 17 residues. The V end lost 11 bases, the J end lost 4 bases, and 24 bases lay between the germline ends. CDR1 ENHRY and CDR2 SYGVKD come from the germline V gene. CDR3 residues: CAVGGGQLIRGANVLTF. The CDR3 coding sequence is TGTGCCGTAGGCGGGGGCCAGCTGATCCGAGGGGCCAACGTCCTGACTTTC.

V usage is TRBV19 and J usage is TRBJ2-1, with TRBD1 identical over 8 bases. The V gene's germline CDR1 is LNHDA and CDR2 SQIVND (reference sequence). With 3 bases clipped from V and 5 bases from J, the junction kept 12 bases outside the gene matches. This CDR3 spans 17 amino acids. The CDR3 region is CASSIAKGGQGHNEQFF. The CDR3 coding sequence is TGTGCCAGTAGTATCGCGAAAGGAGGACAGGGACACAATGAGCAGTTCTTC.

The chain carries TRBV19 and TRBJ1-1; D ambiguous. In germline, CDR1 is LNHDA, CDR2 SQIVND (reference sequence). This CDR3 spans 12 amino acids. Trimming stripped 11 bases from V and 4 bases from J, with 14 bases between. DNA of the CDR3: TGTGCCGTCCGGGTCCCTTCCACTGAAGCTTTCTTT. Residues: CAVRVPSTEAFF. Filled out from reference TRBV19 and TRBJ1-1, the complete variable domain reads DGGITQSPKYLFRKEGQNVTLSCEQNLNHDAMYWYRQDPGQGLRLIYYSQIVNDFQKGDIAEGYSVSREKKESFPLTVTSAQKNPTAFYLCAVRVPSTEAFFGQGTRLTVV.

This clone was recorded once. The chain carries TRBV5-4 and TRBJ1-5; tentatively, D is TRBD1 (6 bases). The CDR3 consists of 16 residues. Trimming cost V 3 bases and J 5 bases, with 18 bases left between them. Germline CDR1 reads SGHNT; CDR2 reads YYREEE (reference sequence). The CDR3 region has the DNA TGTGCCAGCAGCTGGCCCACAGGGTCGTTAGATCAGCCCCAGCATTTT. Protein sequence: CASSWPTGSLDQPQHF.

The V and J genes are TRBV19 and TRBJ2-7; possibly TRBD2 for D (6 bases). The tail of the sequence fits TRBJ2-1 better, so the J call may be wrong. CDR3 length: 14 amino acids. Germline lookup yields CDR1 LNHDA and CDR2 SQIVND (reference sequence). The CDR3: CASGLGEVRNEQFF. Written as DNA, the CDR3 is TGTGCCAGTGGGCTGGGGGAGGTACGCAATGAGCAGTTCTTC.

The chain is built from TRBV5-1 and TRBJ1-1; TRBD1 aligns across 8 bases. The CDR3 consists of 17 residues. Per the germline V gene, CDR1 is SGHRS and CDR2 is YFSETQ. V shed 4 bases, J shed 4 bases, and the junction held 15 bases outside the gene matches. The CDR3 region has the DNA TGCGCCAGCAGCCCCCAGGCAGGGGGCGCGGGAATCACTGAAGCTTTCTTT. Translated: CASSPQAGGAGITEAFF.

This chain links TRBV27 with TRBJ2-7; the D gene is possibly TRBD2 (6 bases). V was cut by 5 bases and J by 5 bases, with 16 bases left in between. This CDR3 is 14 amino acids long. Germline CDR1 and CDR2: MNHEY and SMNVEV (reference sequence). CDR3 residues: CASSHRRGGNEQYF. DNA of the CDR3: TGTGCCAGCAGTCATCGGAGGGGAGGCAACGAGCAGTACTTC.

V is TRBV6-1 and J is TRBJ2-5, with D possibly TRBD1 on 6 matching bases. The CDR3 loop spans 15 amino acids. Germline-derived CDR1 and CDR2 are MNHNS and SASEGT. The V and J ends lost 4 bases and 5 bases respectively, with 17 bases between them. Here the CDR3 DNA reads TGTGCCAGCAGTGCCCAGCAGGGGCGTCGGGAGACCCAGTACTTC. Residues: CASSAQQGRRETQYF.

The CDR3 region is CASSNRDRTDTGELFF. Here the CDR3 DNA reads TGTGCCAGTAGCAATCGGGACAGAACCGACACCGGGGAGCTGTTTTTT. The gene calls are TRBV19 and TRBJ2-2, with 7 nucleotides matching TRBD1. The germline V gene encodes CDR1 LNHDA and CDR2 SQIVND (reference sequence). The V gene end was trimmed by 6 bases and the J gene end by 3 bases; junction bases not matched to a gene: 10. The CDR3 extends over 16 amino acids.

CDR3 sequence: CASSFPGLAYNEQFF. The DNA for the CDR3 is TGTGCCAGCAGTTTTCCGGGACTAGCCTACAATGAGCAGTTCTTC. The chain carries TRBV28 and TRBJ2-1; 8 bases match TRBD2. From germline, CDR1 is MDHEN and CDR2 SYDVKM. The CDR3 is 15 residues long. V trimming: 3 bases; J trimming: 2 bases; junction bases outside the gene matches: 3.

The genes are TRBV6-5 and TRBJ2-3; 7 positions agree with TRBD1. The CDR3 runs 14 residues. CDR1 is MNHEY, CDR2 SVGAGI, per germline. V lost 6 bases, J lost 1 base, and 4 bases stayed unmatched. CDR3 protein: CASSRGQGTDTQYF. The CDR3 nucleotides are TGTGCCAGCAGCCGTGGACAGGGCACAGATACGCAGTATTTT.

This chain links TRBV9 with TRBJ2-3; no firm D call. V shed 0 bases and J shed 3 bases, with 5 bases lying between them. The germline CDR1 and CDR2 sequences are SGDLS and YYNGEE. This CDR3 region has 13 residues. The CDR3 sequence: CASSVVSTDTQYF. The CDR3 bases are TGTGCCAGCAGCGTAGTGAGTACAGATACGCAGTATTTT.

V and J are TRBV6-5 and TRBJ2-2, with 9 bases aligning to TRBD2. The CDR3 has 14 amino acids. Germline assignment: CDR1 MNHEY and CDR2 SVGAGI. Germline trimming cut 6 bases from V and 5 bases from J; bases unmatched to any gene: 4. CDR3 bases: TGTGCCAGCAGACATAGCGGGAGTACCGGGGAGCTGTTTTTT. It codes for CASRHSGSTGELFF.

V usage is TRBV18 and J usage is TRBJ1-1; D uncertain. CDR1 is KGHSH and CDR2 is LQKENI in the germline V gene. With 3 bases removed from V and 4 bases from J, the gap between germline ends came to 15 bases. The CDR3 runs 15 residues. CDR3 loop: CASSPETRWVTEAFF. The DNA for the CDR3 is TGTGCCAGCTCACCCGAGACAAGGTGGGTCACTGAAGCTTTCTTT.

The chain recombines TRBV7-9 with TRBJ1-3; weak D call: TRBD1 (5 bases). Germline V gives CDR1 SEHNR, CDR2 FQNEAQ (reference sequence). V was trimmed by 5 bases and J by 7 bases, leaving 18 bases between them. The CDR3 covers 15 residues. Written as DNA, the CDR3 is TGTGCCAGCAGCCACCGCAGGGTATCAGGGAACACCATATATTTT. It specifies CASSHRRVSGNTIYF. The full variable domain, in which reference TRBV7-9 and TRBJ1-3 provide the parts outside the CDR3, is DTGVSQNPRHKITKRGQNVTFRCDPISEHNRLYWYRQTLGQGPEFLTYFQNEAQLEKSRLLSDRFSAERPKGSFSTLEIQRTEQGDSAMYLCASSHRRVSGNTIYFGEGSWLTVV.

V usage is TRBV5-1 and J usage is TRBJ1-3, with 11 positions matching TRBD1. The CDR3 covers 16 residues. Germline lookup yields CDR1 SGHRS and CDR2 YFSETQ. The junction had 3 bases not matched to a gene; V was cut back by 0 bases and J by 4 bases. The CDR3 here is CASSLGTGGSGNTIYF. The CDR3 coding sequence is TGCGCCAGCAGCTTGGGGACAGGGGGCTCCGGAAACACCATATATTTT.

This rearrangement joins TRBV18 to TRBJ1-2, with 8 bases aligning to TRBD1. The germline CDR1 and CDR2 sequences are KGHSH and LQKENI. This CDR3 has 14 amino acids. The V gene end was trimmed by 1 base and the J gene end by 7 bases; junction bases not matched to a gene: 5. CDR3 sequence: CASSPLETGAGYTF. CDR3 sequence (DNA): TGTGCCAGCTCACCACTCGAGACAGGGGCTGGCTACACCTTC.

The J gene is TRBJ2-2, the V gene TRBV4-1; D uncertain. The CDR3 runs 16 residues. Germline V lookup: CDR1 MGHRA, CDR2 YSYEKL. The V end lost 0 bases, the J end lost 4 bases, and 12 bases lay between the germline ends. The CDR3 nucleotides are TGCGCCAGCAGCCAAGAGGTTGGCTTCGCCACCGGGGAGCTGTTTTTT. Amino acids: CASSQEVGFATGELFF.

The V gene is TRBV18, the J gene TRBJ2-1, with D perhaps matching TRBD2 (7 bases). Trimming removed 1 base from V and 4 bases from J, with 17 bases in between. Germline lookup yields CDR1 KGHSH and CDR2 LQKENI. The CDR3 runs to 17 residues. The chain's CDR3 is CASSPQPSSGTYNEQFF. The CDR3 DNA sequence: TGTGCCAGCTCACCACAGCCGTCGAGCGGGACATACAATGAGCAGTTCTTC.